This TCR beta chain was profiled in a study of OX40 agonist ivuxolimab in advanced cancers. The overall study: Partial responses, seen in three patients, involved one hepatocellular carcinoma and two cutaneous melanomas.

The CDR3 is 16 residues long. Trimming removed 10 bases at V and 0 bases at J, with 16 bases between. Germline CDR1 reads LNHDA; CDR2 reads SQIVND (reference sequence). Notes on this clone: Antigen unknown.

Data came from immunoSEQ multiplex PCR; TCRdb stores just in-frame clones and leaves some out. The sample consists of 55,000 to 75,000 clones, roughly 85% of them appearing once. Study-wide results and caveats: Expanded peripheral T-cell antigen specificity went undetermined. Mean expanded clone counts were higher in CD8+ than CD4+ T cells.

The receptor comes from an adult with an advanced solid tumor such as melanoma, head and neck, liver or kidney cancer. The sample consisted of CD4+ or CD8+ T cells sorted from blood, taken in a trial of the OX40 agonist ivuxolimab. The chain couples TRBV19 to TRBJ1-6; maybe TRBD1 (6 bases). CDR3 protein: CATKQQGSSYNSPLHF. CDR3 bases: TGTGCCACTAAACAACAGGGTAGCTCCTATAATTCACCCCTCCACTTT.